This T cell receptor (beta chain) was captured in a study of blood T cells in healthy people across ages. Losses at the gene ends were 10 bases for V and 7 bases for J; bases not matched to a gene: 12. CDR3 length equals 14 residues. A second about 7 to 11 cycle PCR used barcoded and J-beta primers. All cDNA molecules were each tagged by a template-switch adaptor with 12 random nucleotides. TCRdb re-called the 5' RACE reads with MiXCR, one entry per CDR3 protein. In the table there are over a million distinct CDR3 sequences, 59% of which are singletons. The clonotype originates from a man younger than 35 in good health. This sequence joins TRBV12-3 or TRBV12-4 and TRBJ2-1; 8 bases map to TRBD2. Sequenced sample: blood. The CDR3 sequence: CATIRGLDLNEQFF. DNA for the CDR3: TGTGCCACCATCAGGGGACTAGACTTGAATGAGCAGTTCTTC.